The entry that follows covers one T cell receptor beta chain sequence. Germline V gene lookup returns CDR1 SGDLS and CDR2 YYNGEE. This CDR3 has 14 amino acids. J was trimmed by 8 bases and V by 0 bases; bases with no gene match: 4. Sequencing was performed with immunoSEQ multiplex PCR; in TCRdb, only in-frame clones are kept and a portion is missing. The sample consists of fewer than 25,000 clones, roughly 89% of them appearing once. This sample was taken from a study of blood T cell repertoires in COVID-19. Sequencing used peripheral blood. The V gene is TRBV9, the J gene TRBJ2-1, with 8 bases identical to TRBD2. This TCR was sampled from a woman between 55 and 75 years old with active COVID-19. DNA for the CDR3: TGTGCCAGCAGCGTAGGGCTAGCGGGCGATGAGCAGTTCTTC. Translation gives CASSVGLAGDEQFF.